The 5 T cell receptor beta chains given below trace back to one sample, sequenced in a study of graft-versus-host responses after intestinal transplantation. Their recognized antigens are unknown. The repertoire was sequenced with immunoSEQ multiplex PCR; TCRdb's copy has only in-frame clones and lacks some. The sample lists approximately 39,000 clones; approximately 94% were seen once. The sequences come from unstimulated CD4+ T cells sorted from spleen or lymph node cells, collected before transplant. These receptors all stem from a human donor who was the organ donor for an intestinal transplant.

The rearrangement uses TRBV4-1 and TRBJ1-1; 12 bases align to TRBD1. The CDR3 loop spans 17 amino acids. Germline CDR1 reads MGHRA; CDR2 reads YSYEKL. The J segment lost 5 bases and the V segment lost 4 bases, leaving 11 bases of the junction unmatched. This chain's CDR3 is CASSRTGTGGARTEAFF. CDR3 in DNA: TGCGCCAGCAGCCGAACCGGGACAGGGGGCGCGAGGACTGAAGCTTTCTTT.

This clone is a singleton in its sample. CDR3 sequence reads: CASSLQGINSPLHF. The CDR3 nucleotides are TGTGCCAGCAGTTTACAGGGGATTAATTCACCCCTCCACTTT. The chain links TRBV27 to TRBJ1-6; maybe TRBD1 (6 bases). The CDR3 has 14 residues. CDR1 MNHEY and CDR2 SMNVEV come from the germline V gene (reference sequence). Trimming took off 2 bases at V and 6 bases at J, with 8 bases between the two ends.

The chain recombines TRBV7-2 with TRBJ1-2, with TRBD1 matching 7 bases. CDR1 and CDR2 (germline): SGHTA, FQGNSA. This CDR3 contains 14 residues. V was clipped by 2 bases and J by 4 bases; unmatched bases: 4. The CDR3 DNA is TGTGCCAGCAGCTTAAGGACAGGTGCCTATGGCTACACCTTC. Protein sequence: CASSLRTGAYGYTF.

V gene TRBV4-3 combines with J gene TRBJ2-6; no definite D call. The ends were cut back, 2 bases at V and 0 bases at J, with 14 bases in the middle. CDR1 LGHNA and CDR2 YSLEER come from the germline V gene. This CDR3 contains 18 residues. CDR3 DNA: TGCGCCAGCAGCCAATTCGACCAGTTGAGCTCTGGGGCCAACGTCCTGACTTTC. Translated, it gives CASSQFDQLSSGANVLTF.

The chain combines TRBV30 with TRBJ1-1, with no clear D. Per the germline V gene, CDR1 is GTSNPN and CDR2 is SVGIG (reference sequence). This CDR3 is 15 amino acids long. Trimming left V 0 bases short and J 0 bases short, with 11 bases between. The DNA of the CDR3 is TGTGCCTGGAGTGTACAAAGACTCATGAACACTGAAGCTTTCTTT. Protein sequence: CAWSVQRLMNTEAFF.